Below are 9 T cell receptor beta chains sequenced from a single sample in a study of shared clonotypes between healthy human individuals. The repertoire was sequenced with immunoSEQ multiplex PCR; TCRdb's copy has only in-frame clones and lacks some. The sample shows some 690,000 clones, around 90% of them seen only once. Sequencing was done on a sample of memory CD8+ T cells from PBMCs. Subset reported: CD45RO+ cells pooled with CCR7-negative TemRA cells. The source is a man between 18 and 35 years old in good health. Some clones in this sample may be carry-over from other donors' samples.

The V call is TRBV5-1, the J call TRBJ1-1, with D unresolved. From germline, CDR1 is SGHRS and CDR2 YFSETQ. V gave up 0 bases and J gave up 11 bases, with 14 bases separating them. The CDR3 covers 13 residues. The CDR3 is CASSLEVTAVAFF. In nucleotides, the CDR3 is TGCGCCAGCAGCTTGGAGGTTACGGCGGTCGCTTTCTTT.

The rearrangement uses TRBV7-9 and TRBJ1-1; 11 bases match TRBD1. Germline trimming cut 5 bases from V and 5 bases from J; bases unmatched to any gene: 13. The CDR3 consists of 17 residues. Germline loops: CDR1 SEHNR, CDR2 FQNEAQ (reference sequence). CDR3 protein: CASSPRGQGVWGTEAFF. DNA for the CDR3: TGTGCCAGCAGCCCAAGGGGACAGGGGGTTTGGGGGACTGAAGCTTTCTTT.

Details on this clone: The same CDR3 is also encoded by other DNA sequences in this sample. The genes are TRBV27 and TRBJ2-1, with a possible D match to TRBD1 (5 bases). Per the germline V gene, CDR1 is MNHEY and CDR2 is SMNVEV (reference sequence). Between the trimmed V and J ends, which lost 2 bases and 2 bases, there was a span of 7 bases. CDR3 length: 14 residues. CDR3 residues: CASSLRGTYNEQFF. In nucleotides, the CDR3 is TGTGCCAGCAGTTTAAGGGGAACCTACAATGAGCAGTTCTTC.

The rearrangement uses TRBV6-6 and TRBJ2-2; possibly TRBD2 for D (6 bases). The V gene lost 6 bases and the J gene lost 7 bases, with 12 bases spanning the gap. Germline assignment: CDR1 MNHNY and CDR2 SVGAGI (reference sequence). This CDR3 region has 13 residues. CDR3 residues: CASSFGGNGELFF. CDR3 DNA sequence: TGTGCCAGCAGCTTTGGCGGGAACGGGGAGCTGTTTTTT.

The J gene is TRBJ2-7, the V gene TRBV2; D may be TRBD2 (6 bases). The CDR3 contains 14 residues. Germline CDR1 is SNHLY and CDR2 is FYNNEI. V shed 7 bases and J shed 4 bases, with 17 bases lying between them. The CDR3 DNA reads TGTGCCAGCAATCTGGGCGGGACGGAATACGAGCAGTACTTC. Translating gives CASNLGGTEYEQYF.

This chain connects TRBV7-8 to TRBJ1-1; a possible D gene is TRBD1 (5 bases). Per the germline V gene, CDR1 is SGHVS and CDR2 is FQNEAQ. Between the trimmed V and J ends, which lost 6 bases and 4 bases, there was a span of 21 bases. CDR3 length equals 16 residues. The CDR3 bases are TGTGCCAGCAGTATAGAGGGGTTGGCTCTGGGCACTGAAGCTTTCTTT. Protein sequence: CASSIEGLALGTEAFF.

This clone turned up a few times. Other nucleotide sequences in the sample specify the same CDR3. The J gene is TRBJ1-1, the V gene TRBV2, with D uncertain. V lost 4 bases and J lost 2, with 5 bases in between. Germline CDR1 is SNHLY and CDR2 is FYNNEI. This CDR3 region has 12 residues. The CDR3 DNA follows: TGTGCCAGCAGTGCGCTTAACACTGAAGCTTTCTTT. This codes for CASSALNTEAFF.

In DNA form, the CDR3 reads TGTGCCAGCAGTTGGGACTTGCAGGCCTACGAGCAGTACTTC. This gives the protein CASSWDLQAYEQYF. V and J are TRBV2 and TRBJ2-7; maybe TRBD2 (6 bases). The length of the CDR3 is 14 residues. The germline gives CDR1 SNHLY, CDR2 FYNNEI. The ends were cut back, 5 bases at V and 2 bases at J, with 13 bases in the middle.

This CDR3 is CASTPLLDTGELFF. CDR3 nucleotide sequence: TGTGCCAGCACCCCCCTGCTGGACACCGGGGAGCTGTTTTTT. This chain links TRBV27 with TRBJ2-2, with no clear D. The CDR3 has 14 residues. The germline V gene encodes CDR1 MNHEY and CDR2 SMNVEV (reference sequence). V was shortened by 7 bases and J by 3 bases, with 12 bases between the two germline ends.